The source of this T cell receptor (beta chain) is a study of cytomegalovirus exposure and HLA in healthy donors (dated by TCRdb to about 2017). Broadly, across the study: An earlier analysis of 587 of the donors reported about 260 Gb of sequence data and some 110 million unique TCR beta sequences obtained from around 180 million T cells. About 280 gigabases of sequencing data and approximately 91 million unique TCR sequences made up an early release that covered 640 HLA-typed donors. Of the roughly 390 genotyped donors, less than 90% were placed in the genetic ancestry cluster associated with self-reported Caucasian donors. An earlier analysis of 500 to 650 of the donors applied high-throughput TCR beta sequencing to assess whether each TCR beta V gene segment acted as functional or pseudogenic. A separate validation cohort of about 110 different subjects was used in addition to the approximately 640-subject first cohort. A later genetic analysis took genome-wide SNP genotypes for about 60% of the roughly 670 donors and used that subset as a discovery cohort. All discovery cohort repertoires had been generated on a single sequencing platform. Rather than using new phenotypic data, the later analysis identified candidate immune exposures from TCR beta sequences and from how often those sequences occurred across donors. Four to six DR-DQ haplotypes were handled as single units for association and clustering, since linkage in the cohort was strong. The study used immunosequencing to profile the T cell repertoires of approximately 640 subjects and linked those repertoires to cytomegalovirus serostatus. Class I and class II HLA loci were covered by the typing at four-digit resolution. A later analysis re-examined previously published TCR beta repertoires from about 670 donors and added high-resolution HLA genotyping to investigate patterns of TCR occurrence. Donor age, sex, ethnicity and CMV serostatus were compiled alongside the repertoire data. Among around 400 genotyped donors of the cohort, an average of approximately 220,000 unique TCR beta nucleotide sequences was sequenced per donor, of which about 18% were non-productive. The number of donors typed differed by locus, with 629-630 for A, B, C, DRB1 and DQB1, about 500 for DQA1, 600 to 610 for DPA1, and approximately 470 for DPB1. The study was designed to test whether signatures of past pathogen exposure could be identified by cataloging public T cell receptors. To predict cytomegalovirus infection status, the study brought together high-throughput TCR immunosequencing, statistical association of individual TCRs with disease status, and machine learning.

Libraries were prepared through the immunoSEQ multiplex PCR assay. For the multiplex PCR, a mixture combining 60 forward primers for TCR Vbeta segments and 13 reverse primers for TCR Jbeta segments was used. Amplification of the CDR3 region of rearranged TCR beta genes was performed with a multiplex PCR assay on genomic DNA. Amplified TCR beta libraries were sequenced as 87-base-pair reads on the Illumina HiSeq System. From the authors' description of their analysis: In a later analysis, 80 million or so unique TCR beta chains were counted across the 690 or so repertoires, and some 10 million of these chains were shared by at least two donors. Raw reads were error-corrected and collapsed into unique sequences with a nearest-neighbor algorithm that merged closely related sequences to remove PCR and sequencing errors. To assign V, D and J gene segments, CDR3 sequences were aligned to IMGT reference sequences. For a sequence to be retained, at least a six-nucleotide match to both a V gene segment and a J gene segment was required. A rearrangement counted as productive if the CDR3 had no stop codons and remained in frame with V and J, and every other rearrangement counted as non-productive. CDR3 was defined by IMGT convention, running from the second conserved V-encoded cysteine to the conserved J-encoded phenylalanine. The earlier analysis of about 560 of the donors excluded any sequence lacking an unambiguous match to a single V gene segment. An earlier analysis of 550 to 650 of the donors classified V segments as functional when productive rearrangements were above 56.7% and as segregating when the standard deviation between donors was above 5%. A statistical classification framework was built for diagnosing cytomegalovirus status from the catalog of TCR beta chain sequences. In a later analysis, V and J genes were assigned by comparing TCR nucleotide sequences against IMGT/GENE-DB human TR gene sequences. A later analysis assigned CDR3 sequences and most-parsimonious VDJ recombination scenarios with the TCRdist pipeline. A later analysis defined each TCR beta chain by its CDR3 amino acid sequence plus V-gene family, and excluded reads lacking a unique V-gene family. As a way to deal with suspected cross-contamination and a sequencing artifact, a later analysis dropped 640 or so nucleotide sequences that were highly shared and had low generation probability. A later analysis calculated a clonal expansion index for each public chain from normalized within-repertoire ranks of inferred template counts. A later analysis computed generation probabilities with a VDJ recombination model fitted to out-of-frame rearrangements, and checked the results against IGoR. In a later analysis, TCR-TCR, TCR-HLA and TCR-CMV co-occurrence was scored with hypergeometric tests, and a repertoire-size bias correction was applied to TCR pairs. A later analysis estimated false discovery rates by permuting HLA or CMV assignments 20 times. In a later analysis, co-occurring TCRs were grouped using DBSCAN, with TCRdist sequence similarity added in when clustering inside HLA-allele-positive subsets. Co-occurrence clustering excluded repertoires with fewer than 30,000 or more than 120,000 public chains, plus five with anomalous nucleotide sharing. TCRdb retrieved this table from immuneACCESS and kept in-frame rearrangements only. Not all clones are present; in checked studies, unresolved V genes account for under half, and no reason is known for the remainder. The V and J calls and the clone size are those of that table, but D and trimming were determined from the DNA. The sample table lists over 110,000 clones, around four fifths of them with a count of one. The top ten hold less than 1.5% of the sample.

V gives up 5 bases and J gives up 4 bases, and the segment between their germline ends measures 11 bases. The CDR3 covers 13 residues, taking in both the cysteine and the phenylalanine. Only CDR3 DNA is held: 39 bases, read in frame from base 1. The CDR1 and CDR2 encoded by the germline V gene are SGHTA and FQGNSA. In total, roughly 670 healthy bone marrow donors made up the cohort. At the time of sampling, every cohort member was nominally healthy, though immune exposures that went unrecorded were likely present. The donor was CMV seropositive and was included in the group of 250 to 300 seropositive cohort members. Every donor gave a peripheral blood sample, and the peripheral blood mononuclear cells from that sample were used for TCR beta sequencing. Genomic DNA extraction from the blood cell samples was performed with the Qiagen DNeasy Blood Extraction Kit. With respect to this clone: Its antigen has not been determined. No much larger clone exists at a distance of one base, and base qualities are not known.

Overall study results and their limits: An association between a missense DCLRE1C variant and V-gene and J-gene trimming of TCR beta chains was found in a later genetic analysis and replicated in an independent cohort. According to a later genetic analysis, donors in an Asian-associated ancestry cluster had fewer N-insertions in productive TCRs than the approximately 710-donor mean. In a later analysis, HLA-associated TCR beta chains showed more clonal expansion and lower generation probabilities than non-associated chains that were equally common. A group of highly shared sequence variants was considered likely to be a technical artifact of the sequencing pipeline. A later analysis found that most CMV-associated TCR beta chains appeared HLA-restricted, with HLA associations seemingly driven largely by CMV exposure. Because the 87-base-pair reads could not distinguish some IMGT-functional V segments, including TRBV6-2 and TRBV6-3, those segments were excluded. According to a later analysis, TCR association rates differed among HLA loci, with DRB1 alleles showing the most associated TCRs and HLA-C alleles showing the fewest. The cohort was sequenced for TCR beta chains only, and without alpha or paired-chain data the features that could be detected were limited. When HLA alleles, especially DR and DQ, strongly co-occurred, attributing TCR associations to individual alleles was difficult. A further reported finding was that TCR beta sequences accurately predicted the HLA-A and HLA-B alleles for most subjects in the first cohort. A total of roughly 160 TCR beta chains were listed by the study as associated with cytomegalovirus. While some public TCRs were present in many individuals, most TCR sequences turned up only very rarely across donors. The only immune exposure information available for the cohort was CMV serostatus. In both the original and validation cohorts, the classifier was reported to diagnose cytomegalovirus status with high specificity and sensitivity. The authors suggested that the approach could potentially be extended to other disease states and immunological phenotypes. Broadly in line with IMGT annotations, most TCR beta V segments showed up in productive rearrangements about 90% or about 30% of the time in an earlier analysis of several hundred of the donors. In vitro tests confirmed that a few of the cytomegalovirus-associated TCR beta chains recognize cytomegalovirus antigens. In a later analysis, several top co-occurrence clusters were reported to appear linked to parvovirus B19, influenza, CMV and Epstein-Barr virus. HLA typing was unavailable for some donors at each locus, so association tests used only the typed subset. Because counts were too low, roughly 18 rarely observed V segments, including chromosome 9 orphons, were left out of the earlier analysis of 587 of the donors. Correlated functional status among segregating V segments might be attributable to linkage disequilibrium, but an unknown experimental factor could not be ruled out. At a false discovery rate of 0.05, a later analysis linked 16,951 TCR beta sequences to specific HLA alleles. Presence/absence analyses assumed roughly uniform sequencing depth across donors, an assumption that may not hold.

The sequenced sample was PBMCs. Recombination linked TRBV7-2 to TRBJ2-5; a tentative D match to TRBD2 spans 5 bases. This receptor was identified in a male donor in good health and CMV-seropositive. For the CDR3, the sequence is CASSPGVGETQYF. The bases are TGTGCCAGCAGCCCCGGGGTTGGAGAGACCCAGTACTTC.